The 7 T cell receptor beta chains in this list originate from one sample, sequenced in a study of CD8 T cells in ankylosing spondylitis. MiXCR was run by TCRdb on the 5' RACE reads, yielding one entry per CDR3 protein. In the table there are thousands of distinct CDR3 sequences, around 8.7% of which are singletons. Sample: blood, either unsorted or a sorted T cell fraction (not recorded which). These receptors all come from a male donor with ankylosing spondylitis or in good health (not recorded which).

For this clonotype: A much larger clone is a single base away; this may be a read error. The gene calls are TRBV9 and TRBJ2-3; 7 nucleotides match TRBD1. With the DNA end fitting TRBJ1-5 better, the J assignment may be wrong. The CDR3 loop spans 15 amino acids. Germline CDR1 is SGDLS and CDR2 is YYNGEE. The DNA for the CDR3 is TGTGCCAGCAGTCGACAGGGCTCTAGCACAGATACGCAGCATTTT. Encoded protein: CASSRQGSSTDTQHF.

There are many counts of this clonotype. As DNA, the CDR3 is TGTGCCAGCAGCGTAGGACTAGCGGGGGTGGATGAGCAGTTCTTC. Protein product: CASSVGLAGVDEQFF. The chain recombines TRBV9 with TRBJ2-1; TRBD2 matches 12 bases. The J segment lost 8 bases and the V segment lost 0 bases, leaving 3 bases of the junction unmatched. Germline-derived CDR1 and CDR2 are SGDLS and YYNGEE. CDR3 length equals 15 residues.

Within the sample, this clonotype is medium-sized. J is TRBJ2-3 and V is TRBV9; TRBD2 matches at 11 bases. Per germline, CDR1 SGDLS and CDR2 YYNGEE. The CDR3 has 17 amino acids. The V gene end was trimmed by 7 bases and the J gene end by 6 bases; junction bases not matched to a gene: 16. CDR3 region: CASSHEDSGRAIDTQYF. The CDR3 DNA sequence: TGTGCCAGCTCCCACGAGGATAGCGGGAGGGCCATTGATACGCAGTATTTT. The complete variable domain, with remaining parts taken from reference TRBV9 and TRBJ2-3, reads DSGVTQTPKHLITATGQRVTLRCSPRSGDLSVYWYQQSLDQGLQFLIQYYNGEERAKGNILERFSAQQFPDLHSELNLSSLELGDSALYFCASSHEDSGRAIDTQYFGPGTRLTVL.

CDR3 sequence: CASSVLSTGNEKLFF. The DNA of the CDR3 is TGTGCCAGCAGCGTACTAAGTACAGGGAACGAAAAACTGTTTTTT. V is TRBV9 and J is TRBJ1-4, with a weak D call TRBD1 (6 bases). The V end lost 1 base, the J end lost 8 bases, and 15 bases lay between the germline ends. Germline CDR1 and CDR2: SGDLS and YYNGEE. The CDR3 has 15 residues.

The rearrangement uses TRBV9 and TRBJ1-1; 9 positions agree with TRBD1. The length of the CDR3 is 16 residues. Germline V lookup: CDR1 SGDLS, CDR2 YYNGEE. Unmatched junction bases numbered 9, after V lost 4 bases and J lost 2 bases. Here the CDR3 DNA reads TGTGCCAGCAGCAATAAACAGGGGGCTGCTAACACTGAAGCTTTCTTT. It codes for CASSNKQGAANTEAFF.

This clonotype has a handful of counts. The chain combines TRBV4-1 with TRBJ1-1; no firm D call. Between the trimmed V and J ends, which lost 0 bases and 1 base, there was a span of 9 bases. This CDR3 has 15 residues. Germline CDR1 reads MGHRA; CDR2 reads YSYEKL. In nucleotides, the CDR3 is TGCGCCAGCAGCCAAGAAAGGCAGACGAACACTGAAGCTTTCTTT. It encodes CASSQERQTNTEAFF.

This clonotype was recorded many times. V is TRBV9 and J is TRBJ2-2, with 11 bases fitting TRBD2. Germline assignment: CDR1 SGDLS and CDR2 YYNGEE. Unmatched junction bases numbered 5, after V lost 4 bases and J lost 3 bases. The CDR3 length is 16 residues. The CDR3 region is CASSPTSGSDTGELFF. CDR3 in DNA: TGTGCCAGCAGCCCCACTAGCGGGAGTGACACCGGGGAGCTGTTTTTT. The variable domain in full, with the rest retrieved from reference TRBV9 and TRBJ2-2, is DSGVTQTPKHLITATGQRVTLRCSPRSGDLSVYWYQQSLDQGLQFLIQYYNGEERAKGNILERFSAQQFPDLHSELNLSSLELGDSALYFCASSPTSGSDTGELFFGEGSRLTVL.